Listed below are T cell receptor beta chains from one sample, sequenced in a study of vaccination effects on CD4 cells after COVID-19. TCRdb's table, derived via immunoSEQ multiplex PCR, lists solely in-frame clones and lacks some. The repertoire holds fewer than 85,000 clones, with about 80% as singletons. No antigens are known for them. The sequenced sample was CD4+ T cells from PBMCs cultured with HCoV-OC43 spike peptides, obtained after COVID-19 vaccination. These receptors originate from a human donor who received a COVID-19 vaccine. The CDR3 runs from the conserved cysteine through the conserved F or W. Fields, in order: V gene, D gene, clone size, J gene, CDR3 protein, CDR3 DNA. D genes are given only for firm matches. Clone size is shown for a subset of rows, as once, few, many or a class of expanded clone.

V: TRBV2
D: NA
size: NA
J: TRBJ2-3
CDR3: CATQLTSTDTQYF
DNA: TGTGCCACCCAGCTAACTAGCACAGATACGCAGTATTTT

V: TRBV7-8
D: NA
size: NA
J: TRBJ2-2
CDR3: CASSRDGNTGELFF
DNA: TGTGCCAGCAGCAGAGATGGAAACACCGGGGAGCTGTTTTTT

V: TRBV2
D: NA
size: NA
J: TRBJ2-5
CDR3: CASSERGGETQYF
DNA: TGTGCCAGCAGTGAAAGGGGTGGAGAGACCCAGTACTTC

V: TRBV28
D: NA
size: NA
J: TRBJ1-5
CDR3: CASSFSPRWGEGPQHF
DNA: TGTGCCAGCAGTTTTAGTCCGAGATGGGGTGAGGGGCCCCAGCATTTT

V: TRBV6-5
D: TRBD1
size: NA
J: TRBJ1-2
CDR3: CASSYSTGGSYGYTF
DNA: TGTGCCAGCAGTTACTCGACAGGGGGCAGCTATGGCTACACCTTC

V: TRBV3-1/TRBV3-2
D: NA
size: NA
J: TRBJ2-3
CDR3: CASSLRQASDTQYF
DNA: TGTGCCAGCAGCCTTCGACAGGCTTCAGATACGCAGTATTTT

V: TRBV5-1
D: TRBD2
size: NA
J: TRBJ2-2
CDR3: CASSLGGTNTGELFF
DNA: TGCGCCAGCAGTTTGGGGGGGACGAACACCGGGGAGCTGTTTTTT

V: TRBV19
D: NA
size: NA
J: TRBJ2-5
CDR3: CASSMEQGKTQYF
DNA: TGTGCCAGTAGTATGGAACAGGGAAAGACCCAGTACTTC

V: TRBV10-1
D: NA
size: few
J: TRBJ2-2
CDR3: CASSEFRSGTGELFF
DNA: TGCGCCAGCAGTGAGTTTCGGTCCGGGACCGGGGAGCTGTTTTTT

V: TRBV6-5
D: NA
size: NA
J: TRBJ1-4
CDR3: CASRFWGTNEKLFF
DNA: TGTGCCAGCCGGTTTTGGGGAACTAATGAAAAACTGTTTTTT

V: TRBV7-2
D: NA
size: NA
J: TRBJ1-3
CDR3: CASSSSSGNTIYF
DNA: TGTGCCAGCAGCTCAAGCTCTGGAAACACCATATATTTT

V: TRBV7-2
D: NA
size: NA
J: TRBJ2-2
CDR3: CASSPRALGLNTGELFF
DNA: TGTGCCAGCAGCCCCCGGGCCCTGGGGTTAAACACCGGGGAGCTGTTTTTT

V: TRBV27
D: NA
size: NA
J: TRBJ1-2
CDR3: CASSLKGIYGYTF
DNA: TGTGCCAGCAGTTTAAAGGGGATCTATGGCTACACCTTC

V: TRBV4-1
D: TRBD1
size: NA
J: TRBJ2-5
CDR3: CASSRAPAGTGGPETQYF
DNA: TGCGCCAGCAGCCGAGCTCCCGCCGGGACAGGAGGACCGGAGACCCAGTACTTC

V: TRBV19
D: NA
size: NA
J: TRBJ1-5
CDR3: CASMTRVGGQPQHF
DNA: TGTGCCAGTATGACTAGAGTGGGGGGTCAGCCCCAGCATTTT

V: TRBV6-5
D: NA
size: NA
J: TRBJ1-1
CDR3: CASSYLGTSEAFF
DNA: TGTGCCAGCAGTTACTTAGGGACATCTGAAGCTTTCTTT

V: TRBV12-3/TRBV12-4
D: NA
size: NA
J: TRBJ1-2
CDR3: CASSFSGSYGYTF
DNA: TGTGCCAGCAGTTTCTCCGGGTCCTATGGCTACACCTTC

V: TRBV9
D: NA
size: NA
J: TRBJ1-4
CDR3: CASSVGQTNEKLFF
DNA: TGTGCCAGCAGCGTAGGGCAGACTAATGAAAAACTGTTTTTT

V: TRBV18
D: TRBD1
size: once
J: TRBJ1-5
CDR3: CASSPDRVGQPQHF
DNA: TGTGCCAGCTCACCGGACAGGGTCGGTCAGCCCCAGCATTTT

V: TRBV7-9
D: NA
size: few
J: TRBJ2-1
CDR3: CASSGRGGELSYNEQFF
DNA: TGTGCCAGCAGCGGCAGGGGGGGGGAACTCTCCTACAATGAGCAGTTCTTC

V: TRBV29-1
D: NA
size: NA
J: TRBJ1-1
CDR3: CSVGGALNTEAFF
DNA: TGCAGCGTTGGCGGGGCTTTGAACACTGAAGCTTTCTTT

V: TRBV5-8
D: NA
size: NA
J: TRBJ2-1
CDR3: CASPSDGSSYNEQFF
DNA: TGTGCCAGCCCAAGCGACGGGAGCTCCTACAATGAGCAGTTCTTC

V: TRBV4-1
D: TRBD1
size: NA
J: TRBJ1-6
CDR3: CASSQGQTTGDSPLHF
DNA: TGCGCCAGCAGCCAAGGACAGACGACAGGGGACTCACCCCTCCACTTT

V: TRBV7-3
D: NA
size: few
J: TRBJ2-2
CDR3: CASSPGGSTGELFF
DNA: TGTGCCAGCAGCCCCGGCGGTAGCACCGGGGAGCTGTTTTTT